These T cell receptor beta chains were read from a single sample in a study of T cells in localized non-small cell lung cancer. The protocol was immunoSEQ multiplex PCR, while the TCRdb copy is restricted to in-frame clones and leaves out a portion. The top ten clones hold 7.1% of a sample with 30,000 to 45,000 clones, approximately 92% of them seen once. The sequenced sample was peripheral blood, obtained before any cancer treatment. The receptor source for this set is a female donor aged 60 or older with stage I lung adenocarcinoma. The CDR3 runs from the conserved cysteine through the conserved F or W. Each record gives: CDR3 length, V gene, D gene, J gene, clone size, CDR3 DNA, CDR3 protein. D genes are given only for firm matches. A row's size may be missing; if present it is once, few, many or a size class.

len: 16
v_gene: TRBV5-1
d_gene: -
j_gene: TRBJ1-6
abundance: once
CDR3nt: TGCGCCAGCAGCAAAGCCGGGACGGCCGATAATTCACCCCTCCACTTT
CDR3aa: CASSKAGTADNSPLHF

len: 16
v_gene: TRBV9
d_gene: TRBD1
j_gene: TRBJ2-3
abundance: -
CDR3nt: TGTACCAGCAGCGTAGGGACAGGGACGGACACAGATACGCAGTATTTT
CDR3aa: CTSSVGTGTDTDTQYF

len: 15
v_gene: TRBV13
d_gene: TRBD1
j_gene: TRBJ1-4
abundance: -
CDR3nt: TGTGCCAGCAGCTTCAAGACAGGGGGTAGTGAAAAACTGTTTTTT
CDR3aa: CASSFKTGGSEKLFF

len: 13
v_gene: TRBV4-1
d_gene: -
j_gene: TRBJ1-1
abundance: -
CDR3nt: TGCGCCAGCAGCCAAGATCTTAGGCCTGAAGCTTTCTTT
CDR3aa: CASSQDLRPEAFF

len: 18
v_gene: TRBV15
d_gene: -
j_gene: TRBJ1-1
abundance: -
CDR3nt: TGTGCCACCAGCAGACATTTCTTACACGTCTACAAAGCACCTGAAGCTTTCTTT
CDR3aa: CATSRHFLHVYKAPEAFF

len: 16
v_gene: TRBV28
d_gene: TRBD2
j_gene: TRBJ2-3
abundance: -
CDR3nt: TGTGCCAGCGGGGGGCCCGGGACTAGGCAGACAGATACGCAGTATTTT
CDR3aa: CASGGPGTRQTDTQYF

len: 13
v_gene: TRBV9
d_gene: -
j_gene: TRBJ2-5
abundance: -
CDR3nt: TGTGCCAGCAGCCTTCAGGGCGGAGAGACCCAGTACTTC
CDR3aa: CASSLQGGETQYF

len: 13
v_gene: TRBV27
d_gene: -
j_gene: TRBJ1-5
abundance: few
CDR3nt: TGTGCCAGCAGTTTATGGGGAGGTCAGCCCCAGCATTTT
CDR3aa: CASSLWGGQPQHF

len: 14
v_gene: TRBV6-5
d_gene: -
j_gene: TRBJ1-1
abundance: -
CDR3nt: TGTGCCAGCAGTTACTCAGGGGCTGGAACTGAAGCTTTCTTT
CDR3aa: CASSYSGAGTEAFF

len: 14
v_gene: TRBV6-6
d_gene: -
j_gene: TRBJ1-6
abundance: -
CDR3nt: TGTGCCAGCAGTTACTCCCTGACAGATTCACCCCTCCACTTT
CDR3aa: CASSYSLTDSPLHF

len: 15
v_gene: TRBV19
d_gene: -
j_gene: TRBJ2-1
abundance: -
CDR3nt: TGTGCCAGTAGTAGACCACAGGGCTACTACAATGAGCAGTTCTTC
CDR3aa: CASSRPQGYYNEQFF

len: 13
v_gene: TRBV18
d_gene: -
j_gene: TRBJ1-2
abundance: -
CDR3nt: TGTGCCAGCTCACTGGAGGGGAATTATGGCTACACCTTC
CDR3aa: CASSLEGNYGYTF

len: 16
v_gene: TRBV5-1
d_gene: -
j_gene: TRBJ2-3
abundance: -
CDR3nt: TGCGCCAGCAGCTTCAGTCTGGCGGGGGCCACAGATACGCAGTATTTT
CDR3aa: CASSFSLAGATDTQYF

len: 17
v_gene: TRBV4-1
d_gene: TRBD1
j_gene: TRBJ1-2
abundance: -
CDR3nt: TGCGCCAGCAGCCAAGGTGCGGGACCCCAGGGGGACTATGGCTACACCTTC
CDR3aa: CASSQGAGPQGDYGYTF

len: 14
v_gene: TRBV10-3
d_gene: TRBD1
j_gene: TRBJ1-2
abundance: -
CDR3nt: TGTGCCATCAGTGAGTTACAGGGGAACTATGGCTACACCTTC
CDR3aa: CAISELQGNYGYTF

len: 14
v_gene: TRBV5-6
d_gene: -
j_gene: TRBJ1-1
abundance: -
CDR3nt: TGTGCCAGCAGCTGGCCAGCCTCAAACACTGAAGCTTTCTTT
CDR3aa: CASSWPASNTEAFF

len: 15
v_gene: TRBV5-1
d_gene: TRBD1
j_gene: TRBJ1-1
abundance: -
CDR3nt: TGCGCCAGCACCGTCGGTCTCCGACAGGGTGTCGAAGCTTTCTTT
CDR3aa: CASTVGLRQGVEAFF

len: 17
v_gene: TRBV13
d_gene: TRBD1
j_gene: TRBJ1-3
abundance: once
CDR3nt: TGTGCCAGCAGCTTAGGGATCGACAGGGGAGGTGGAAACACCATATATTTT
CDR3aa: CASSLGIDRGGGNTIYF

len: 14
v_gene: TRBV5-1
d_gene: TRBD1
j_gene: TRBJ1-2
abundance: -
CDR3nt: TGCGCCAGCAGCGGCGACAGGGGCTACTATGGCTACACCTTC
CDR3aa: CASSGDRGYYGYTF

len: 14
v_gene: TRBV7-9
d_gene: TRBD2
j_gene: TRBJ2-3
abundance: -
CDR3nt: TGTGCCACCCGGGAGCGGGGGTTGACAGATACGCAGTATTTT
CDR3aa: CATRERGLTDTQYF

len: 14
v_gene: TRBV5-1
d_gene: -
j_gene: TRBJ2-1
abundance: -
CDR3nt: TGCGCCAGCAGCTGGGCCCTGGGGAACAATGAGCAGTTCTTC
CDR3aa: CASSWALGNNEQFF

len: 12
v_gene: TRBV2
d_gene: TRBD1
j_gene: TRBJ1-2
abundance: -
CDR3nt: TGTGCCAGTTACAGGGGCTACTATGGCTACACCTTC
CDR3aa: CASYRGYYGYTF

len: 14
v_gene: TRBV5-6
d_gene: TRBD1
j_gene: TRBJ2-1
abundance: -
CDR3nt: TGTGCCAGCAGCTTTGGGACAGGGGACGATGAGCAGTTCTTC
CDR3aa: CASSFGTGDDEQFF

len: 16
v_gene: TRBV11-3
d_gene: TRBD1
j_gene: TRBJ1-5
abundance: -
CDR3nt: TGTGCCAGCAGCCCCCCGGGACAGGATAGCAATCAGCCCCAGCATTTT
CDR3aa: CASSPPGQDSNQPQHF

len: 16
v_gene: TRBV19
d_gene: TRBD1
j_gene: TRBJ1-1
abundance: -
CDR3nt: TGTGCCAGTGGAGCTTGGGCAGGGGGTTCGAACACTGAAGCTTTCTTT
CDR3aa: CASGAWAGGSNTEAFF

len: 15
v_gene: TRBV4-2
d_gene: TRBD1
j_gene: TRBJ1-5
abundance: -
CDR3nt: TGTGCCAGCAGCCCCATCTACAGGGGCGATCAGCCCCAGCATTTT
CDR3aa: CASSPIYRGDQPQHF

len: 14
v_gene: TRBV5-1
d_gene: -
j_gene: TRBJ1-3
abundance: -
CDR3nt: TGCGCCAGCAGCTTTACAGGGTTTGGAAACACCATATATTTT
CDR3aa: CASSFTGFGNTIYF

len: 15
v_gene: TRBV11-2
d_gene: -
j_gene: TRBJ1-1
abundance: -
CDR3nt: TGTGCCAGCAGCTTAGGGTGGGGGGGCAGGACTGAAGCTTTCTTT
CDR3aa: CASSLGWGGRTEAFF

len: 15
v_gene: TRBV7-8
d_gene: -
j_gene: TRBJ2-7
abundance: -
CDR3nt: TGTGCCAGCAGCTTCGGGCGGGGGCGTTCCGGGGAGCAGTACTTC
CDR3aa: CASSFGRGRSGEQYF

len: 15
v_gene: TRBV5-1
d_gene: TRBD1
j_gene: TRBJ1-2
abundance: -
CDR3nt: TGCGCCAGCAGCTTTGGGACAGGCGGACCTCTTGGCTACACCTTC
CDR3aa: CASSFGTGGPLGYTF

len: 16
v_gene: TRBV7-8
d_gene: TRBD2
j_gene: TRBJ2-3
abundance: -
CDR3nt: TGTGCCACCAAACCGAGGCGGGGGAGGGTGACAGATACGCAGTATTTT
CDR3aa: CATKPRRGRVTDTQYF

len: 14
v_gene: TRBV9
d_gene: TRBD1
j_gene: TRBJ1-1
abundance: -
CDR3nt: TGTGCCAGCAGCGCAAGACAGGGAGTGGCTGAAGCTTTCTTT
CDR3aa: CASSARQGVAEAFF

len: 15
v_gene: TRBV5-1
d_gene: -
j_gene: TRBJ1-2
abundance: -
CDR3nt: TGCGCCAGCAGCGCCAGGACAGTCACTAACTATGGCTACACCTTC
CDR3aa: CASSARTVTNYGYTF

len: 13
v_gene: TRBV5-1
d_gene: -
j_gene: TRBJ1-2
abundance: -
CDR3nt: TGCGCCAGCAGCTCGCCTGGCCTCTATGGCTACACCTTC
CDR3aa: CASSSPGLYGYTF

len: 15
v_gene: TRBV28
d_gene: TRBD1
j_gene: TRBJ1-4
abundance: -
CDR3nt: TGTGCCAGCAGTCGAACAGGGGCTAATGAGAGGGGACTGTTTTTT
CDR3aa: CASSRTGANERGLFF

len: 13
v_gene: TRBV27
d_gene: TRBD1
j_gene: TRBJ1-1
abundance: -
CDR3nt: TGTGCCAGCAAGACAGGGCCGCGGACTGAAGCTTTCTTT
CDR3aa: CASKTGPRTEAFF

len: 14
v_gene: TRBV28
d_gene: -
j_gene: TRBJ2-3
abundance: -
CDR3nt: TGTGCCAGCAGCAAGCTCCGGGGCACAGATACGCAGTATTTT
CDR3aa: CASSKLRGTDTQYF

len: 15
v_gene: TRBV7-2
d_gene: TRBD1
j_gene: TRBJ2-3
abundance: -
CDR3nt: TGTGCCAGCAGCGCCCGACAGGGCTTCACAGATACGCAGTATTTT
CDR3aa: CASSARQGFTDTQYF

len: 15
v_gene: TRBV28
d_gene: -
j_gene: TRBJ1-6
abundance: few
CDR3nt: TGTGCCAGCAGTTTATGGCTGGGGGATAGTTCACCCCTCCACTTT
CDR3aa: CASSLWLGDSSPLHF

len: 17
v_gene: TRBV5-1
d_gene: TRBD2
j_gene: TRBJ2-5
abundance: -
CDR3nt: TGCGCCAGCAGCACCACTAGCGGGGGGTCCTACCAAGAGACCCAGTACTTC
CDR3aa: CASSTTSGGSYQETQYF

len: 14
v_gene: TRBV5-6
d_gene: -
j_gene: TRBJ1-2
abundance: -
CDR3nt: TGTGCCAGCAGTCGATCAGGGAGTAACTATGGCTACACCTTC
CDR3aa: CASSRSGSNYGYTF

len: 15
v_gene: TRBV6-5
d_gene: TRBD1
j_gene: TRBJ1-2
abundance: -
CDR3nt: TGTGCCAGCAGCCGAGACAGGGGAGCTAACTATGGCTACACCTTC
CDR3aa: CASSRDRGANYGYTF

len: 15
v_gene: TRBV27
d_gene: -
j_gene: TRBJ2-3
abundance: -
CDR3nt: TGTGCCAGCAGTCCCGTCCGGGGGTACACAGATACGCAGTATTTT
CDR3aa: CASSPVRGYTDTQYF

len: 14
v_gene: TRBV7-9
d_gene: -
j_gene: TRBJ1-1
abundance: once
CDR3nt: TGTGCCAGCAGCTTAGCGAGAGTTAACACTGAAGCTTTCTTT
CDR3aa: CASSLARVNTEAFF

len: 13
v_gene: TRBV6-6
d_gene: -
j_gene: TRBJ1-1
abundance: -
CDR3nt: TGTGCCAGCAGTTACCACGAGGGGGGGGTAACTTTCTTT
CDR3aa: CASSYHEGGVTFF

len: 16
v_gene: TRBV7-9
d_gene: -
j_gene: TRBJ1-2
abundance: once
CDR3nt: TGTGCCAGCAGCTTAGAAGGCAGACTAGCTAACTATGGCTACACCTTC
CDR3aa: CASSLEGRLANYGYTF

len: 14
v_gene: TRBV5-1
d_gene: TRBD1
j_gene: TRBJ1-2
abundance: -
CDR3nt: TGCGCCAGCAGCTCAGAGACAGGGCAATATGGCTACACCTTC
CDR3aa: CASSSETGQYGYTF

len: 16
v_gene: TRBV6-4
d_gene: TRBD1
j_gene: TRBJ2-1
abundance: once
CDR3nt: TGTGCCAGCAGTACTGGACAGGGTCGAGGGTACAATGAGCAGTTCTTC
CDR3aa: CASSTGQGRGYNEQFF

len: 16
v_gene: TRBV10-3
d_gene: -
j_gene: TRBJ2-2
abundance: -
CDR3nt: TGTGCCATCAGTGAGTCTACAGGGAAATTCACCGGGGAGCTGTTTTTT
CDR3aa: CAISESTGKFTGELFF

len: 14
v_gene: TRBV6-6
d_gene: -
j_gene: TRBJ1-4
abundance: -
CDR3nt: TGTGCCAGCAGTTACAGGGAAACGGATGAAAAACTGTTTTTT
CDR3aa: CASSYRETDEKLFF

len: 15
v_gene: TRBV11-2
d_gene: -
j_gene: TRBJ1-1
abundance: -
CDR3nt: TGTGCCAGCAACCCCACAGGTGGCGGGAACACTGAAGCTTTCTTT
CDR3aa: CASNPTGGGNTEAFF

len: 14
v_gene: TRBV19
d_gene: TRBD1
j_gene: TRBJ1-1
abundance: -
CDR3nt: TGTGCCAGTAGCGGCACAGGGGACGGAACTGAAGCTTTCTTT
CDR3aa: CASSGTGDGTEAFF

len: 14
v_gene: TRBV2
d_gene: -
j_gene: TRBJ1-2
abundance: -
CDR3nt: TGTGCCAGCACCAGAGACGACACTGCCCGTGGCTACACCTTC
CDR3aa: CASTRDDTARGYTF

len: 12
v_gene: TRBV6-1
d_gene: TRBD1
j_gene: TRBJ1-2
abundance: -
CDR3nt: TGTGCCAGCACAGGGGGCGCGGATGGCTACACCTTC
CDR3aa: CASTGGADGYTF